A single sample is the source of the 9 T cell receptor beta chains below, sequenced in a study of blood T cell repertoires in COVID-19. Using immunoSEQ multiplex PCR, the repertoire was profiled, and TCRdb retains in-frame clones only, with some absent. The data contain fewer than 600,000 clones, approximately 88% of them seen just once; the ten biggest clones take up 1.8%. The sample consisted of PBMCs or T cells enriched from blood (not recorded which). The receptors were gathered from a woman aged 40 to 49 who had recovered from COVID-19.

This chain uses TRBV6-5 with TRBJ2-1; D might be TRBD2 (6 bases). From germline, CDR1 is MNHEY and CDR2 SVGAGI. This CDR3 has 12 amino acids. V gave up 7 bases and J gave up 6 bases, with 10 bases separating them. The CDR3 is CASTGGGNEQFF. CDR3 in DNA: TGTGCCAGCACCGGGGGAGGCAATGAGCAGTTCTTC.

This chain links TRBV5-1 with TRBJ1-1; the D is unclear. The germline V gene has CDR1 SGHRS and CDR2 YFSETQ. V was shortened by 4 bases and J by 0 bases, with 10 bases between the two germline ends. CDR3 length: 14 residues. CDR3 sequence (DNA): TGCGCCAGCAGCGTGAGTACCCTGAACACTGAAGCTTTCTTT. This sequence encodes CASSVSTLNTEAFF.

This clone has just a few counts. V and J are TRBV5-6 and TRBJ2-7, with 9 bases fitting TRBD1. Germline CDR1 and CDR2: SGHDT and YYEEEE. Trimming took 4 bases from V and 5 from J; bases not matched to a gene: 4. The CDR3 totals 13 residues. CDR3 in amino acids: CASSRGQGNEQYF. The CDR3 nucleotides read TGTGCCAGCAGCCGCGGACAGGGGAACGAGCAGTACTTC.

The J gene is TRBJ2-7, the V gene TRBV18, with 7 bases lining up with TRBD2. This CDR3 has 16 residues. V lost 6 bases, J lost 1 base, and 12 bases stayed unmatched. The germline V gene encodes CDR1 KGHSH and CDR2 LQKENI. Here the CDR3 DNA reads TGTGCCAGCTCCCACGGCGGGGGTAGCGTATCCTACGAGCAGTACTTC. As protein: CASSHGGGSVSYEQYF. The full variable domain, with the rest looked up from reference TRBV18 and TRBJ2-7, is NAGVMQNPRHLVRRRGQEARLRCSPMKGHSHVYWYRQLPEEGLKFMVYLQKENIIDESGMPKERFSAEFPKEGPSILRIQQVVRGDSAAYFCASSHGGGSVSYEQYFGPGTRLTVT.

The V gene is TRBV27, the J gene TRBJ1-5, with D uncertain. This CDR3 is 15 amino acids long. Trimming took off 0 bases at V and 6 bases at J, with 12 bases between the two ends. CDR1 is MNHEY, CDR2 SMNVEV, per germline (reference sequence). The DNA for the CDR3 is TGTGCCAGCAGTTTATCAGGAGGGCTTGGTCAGCCCCAGCATTTT. This sequence encodes CASSLSGGLGQPQHF.

V is TRBV24-1 and J is TRBJ1-5, with 8 bases fitting TRBD1. Germline loops: CDR1 KGHDR, CDR2 SFDVKD. The CDR3 has 16 residues. The ends lost 2 bases at V and 6 bases at J; junction bases unmatched: 8. CDR3 protein: CATSDSRTGSIQPQHF. CDR3 nucleotide sequence: TGTGCCACCAGTGATTCGCGGACAGGGTCCATTCAGCCCCAGCATTTT.

The V gene is TRBV5-5, the J gene TRBJ2-1, with 11 bases lining up with TRBD2. Trimming at V came to 2 bases and at J to 8 bases, leaving 6 bases not matched to a gene. There are 15 residues in the CDR3. The germline V gene encodes CDR1 SGHKS and CDR2 YYEKEE (reference sequence). In DNA, the CDR3 is TGTGCCAGCAGCTTCCGACTAGCGGGGTGGGATGAGCAGTTCTTC. This sequence encodes CASSFRLAGWDEQFF.

This clone was seen a single time. The chain employs TRBV14 and TRBJ2-7; 7 bases line up with TRBD1. The CDR3 runs to 16 residues. V shed 1 base, J shed 3 bases, and the junction held 9 bases outside the gene matches. CDR1 and CDR2 from the germline V gene are SGHDN and FVKESK. CDR3 in DNA: TGTGCCAGCAGCCAAGCCAGGGTGGGACAGTTCTACGAGCAGTACTTC. As protein: CASSQARVGQFYEQYF.

The chain recombines TRBV14 with TRBJ2-5; tentative D call: TRBD2 (6 bases). Germline V gene sequence: CDR1 SGHDN, CDR2 FVKESK. The CDR3 is 16 residues long. The ends were cut back, 0 bases at V and 2 bases at J, with 13 bases in the middle. In nucleotides, the CDR3 is TGTGCCAGCAGCCAAGATCCGTATCGGGGGCAAGAGACCCAGTACTTC. Translation gives CASSQDPYRGQETQYF.